A single sample gave rise to the 22 T cell receptor beta chains below, sequenced in a study of glioma-infiltrating T cells. Using RNA template, CDR3s of TCR alpha and beta were amplified with iRepertoire arm-PCR. TCRdb reprocessed the multiplex PCR reads via MiXCR and lists one record per CDR3 protein. Counted here are 300,000 to 450,000 distinct CDR3 sequences, roughly two fifths occurring once; the ten biggest clones make up about 12%. Sequencing was performed on glioma tissue, nonneoplastic brain tissue, or PBMCs (not recorded which). Every receptor here comes from a human donor with low-grade glioma or glioblastoma, undergoing nonglioma brain surgery, or in good health (not recorded which).

The chain links TRBV11-2 to TRBJ2-3, with D perhaps TRBD1 (5 bases). Trimming removed 3 bases at V and 6 bases at J, with 7 bases between. The germline CDR1 and CDR2 sequences are SGHAT and FQNNGV. The length of the CDR3 is 12 residues. This CDR3 reads CASSFGADTQYF. The CDR3 DNA sequence: TGTGCCAGCAGCTTTGGGGCGGATACGCAGTATTTT.

V is TRBV6-1 and J is TRBJ1-2; D perhaps matches TRBD1 (5 bases). Germline assignment: CDR1 MNHNS and CDR2 SASEGT. The CDR3 consists of 13 residues. Trimming removed 6 bases from V and 4 bases from J, with 12 bases in between. The CDR3 sequence: CASRPPGAYGYTF. In DNA, the CDR3 is TGTGCCAGCAGGCCCCCCGGGGCCTATGGCTACACCTTC.

Regarding this clonotype: A much larger clone lies one base from this, so it may be a read error. The conserved final phenylalanine or tryptophan is absent from the CDR3, which likely points to a read error. The V and J genes are TRBV25-1 and TRBJ1-1; TRBD1 aligns across 10 bases. The germline V gene encodes CDR1 MGHDK and CDR2 SYGVNS. V dropped 6 bases and J dropped 1; count of bases not matched to a gene: 5. This CDR3 spans 15 amino acids. The CDR3 loop is CASSQTGGRNTEAFL. The CDR3 region has the DNA TGTGCCAGCAGCCAGACAGGGGGCAGGAACACTGAAGCTTTCCTT.

The rearrangement uses TRBV28 and TRBJ1-1; D call uncertain. Trimming cost V 6 bases and J 3 bases, with 14 bases left between them. From germline, CDR1 is MDHEN and CDR2 SYDVKM. The CDR3 is 14 residues long. The CDR3 protein is CASSLDRPYTEAFF. In nucleotides, the CDR3 is TGTGCCAGCAGCCTAGACCGCCCTTACACTGAAGCTTTCTTT.

This clonotype was detected ten times or more. The chain joins TRBV27 to TRBJ1-1; D gene unclear. The CDR3 spans 13 residues. V was pared by 6 bases and J by 4 bases, with 12 bases between. CDR1 and CDR2 (germline): MNHEY, SMNVEV (reference sequence). The CDR3 spells CASSLREGTEAFF. CDR3 nucleotide sequence: TGTGCCAGCAGCCTGAGGGAGGGCACTGAAGCTTTCTTT.

The chain carries TRBV4-1 and TRBJ2-4; weak D call: TRBD2 (6 bases). Germline-derived CDR1 and CDR2 are MGHRA and YSYEKL. This CDR3 is 15 amino acids long. Trimming shortened V by 4 bases and J by 2 bases, and 12 bases separated the two germline ends. The CDR3 reads CASSRIADPKNIQYF. In DNA form, the CDR3 reads TGCGCCAGCAGCCGGATAGCGGACCCCAAAAACATTCAGTACTTC.

Regarding this clonotype: A much larger clone sits a single nucleotide away, making a read error possible. The chain combines TRBV28 with TRBJ2-1; TRBD1 might be the D (5 bases). V shed 6 bases and J shed 10 bases, with 16 bases lying between them. Germline V lookup: CDR1 MDHEN, CDR2 SYDVKM. There are 13 residues in the CDR3. This CDR3 is CASRGDTGGEQFF. CDR3 DNA sequence: TGTGCCAGCAGGGGTGACACAGGTGGCGAGCAGTTCTTC.

This clonotype came up many times. The chain is built from TRBV6-2 or TRBV6-3 and TRBJ2-1; 9 bases are shared with TRBD1. The CDR3 covers 16 residues. V was pared by 2 bases and J by 8 bases, with 10 bases of the junction left unmatched. Germline V CDR1 and CDR2: MNHEY, SVGEGT. The CDR3 region is CASSYPAGTGLHEQFF. The DNA for the CDR3 is TGTGCCAGCAGTTACCCTGCCGGGACAGGGCTCCATGAGCAGTTCTTC.

The chain carries TRBV7-6 and TRBJ2-7; 9 nucleotides agree with TRBD1. After removal of 5 bases from V and 2 bases from J, the junction contained 7 bases not matched to a gene. Germline V gene sequence: CDR1 SGHVS, CDR2 FNYEAQ. The CDR3 sequence is 15 residues long. The CDR3 is CASSPRTGATYEQYF. The CDR3, as DNA: TGTGCCAGCAGCCCCCGGACAGGGGCAACCTACGAGCAGTACTTC.

CDR3 nucleotide sequence: TGTGCCAGCAGCCCATTTGGGGAACTGAATCAGCCCCAGCATTTT. As protein: CASSPFGELNQPQHF. The chain employs TRBV2 and TRBJ1-5; D remains unclear. V was shortened by 6 bases and J by 4 bases, with 16 bases between the two germline ends. From germline, CDR1 is SNHLY and CDR2 FYNNEI. The CDR3 has 15 amino acids.

Turning to this clonotype: The conserved final phenylalanine or tryptophan is absent from the CDR3, which likely points to a read error. V and J are TRBV28 and TRBJ1-5; D not certain. V lost 7 bases to trimming and J lost 3 bases, with 4 bases between them. Germline CDR1 reads MDHEN; CDR2 reads SYDVKM. This CDR3 has 11 amino acids. The CDR3 reads CASTDNQPQHL. The CDR3 DNA reads TGTGCCAGCACAGACAATCAGCCCCAGCATCTT.

This chain links TRBV28 with TRBJ1-1; 7 bases align to TRBD1. V trimming: 4 bases; J trimming: 5 bases; junction bases outside the gene matches: 7. The germline gives CDR1 MDHEN, CDR2 SYDVKM. The CDR3 has 14 residues. DNA of the CDR3: TGTGCCAGCAGTTCCAGACAGGGTTGGACTGAAGCTTTCTTT. Encoded protein: CASSSRQGWTEAFF.

This chain joins TRBV4-3 and TRBJ2-3; tentatively, D is TRBD1 (6 bases). The assigned J gene may be wrong: the sequence end matches TRBJ1-5 better. Germline-derived CDR1 and CDR2 are LGHNA and YSLEER. The CDR3 extends over 15 amino acids. CDR3: CASSQVQGTVDTQHF. The DNA of the CDR3 is TGCGCCAGCAGCCAAGTACAGGGCACGGTGGATACGCAGCATTTT.

The CDR3: CASRKGDRGGEKLFF. The CDR3 DNA follows: TGTGCCAGCCGGAAGGGGGACAGGGGAGGCGAAAAACTGTTTTTT. The gene calls are TRBV6-1 and TRBJ1-4, with 10 bases aligning to TRBD1. The CDR3 spans 15 residues. J gave up 8 bases and V 8 bases, and 11 bases lay outside the gene matches. Per germline, CDR1 MNHNS and CDR2 SASEGT.

This clonotype showed up just a few times. The gene calls are TRBV5-1 and TRBJ1-2; 7 bases match TRBD1. Germline CDR1 is SGHRS and CDR2 is YFSETQ. The CDR3 covers 14 residues. V was pared by 0 bases and J by 6 bases, with 5 bases of the junction left unmatched. The CDR3, as DNA: TGCGCCAGCAGCTTGGAGGGGGCCGAACATGGCTACACCTTC. Encoded protein: CASSLEGAEHGYTF.

This clonotype has at least ten counts. J is TRBJ2-6 and V is TRBV6-2 or TRBV6-3; D is uncertain. Trimming pared 7 bases from V and 0 bases from J, leaving 13 bases between. CDR1 MNHEY and CDR2 SVGEGT come from the germline V gene. CDR3 size: 16 residues. The CDR3 DNA reads as TGTGCCAGCATCCCGCAAACGGTCTCTGGGGCCAACGTCCTGACTTTC. The encoded protein is CASIPQTVSGANVLTF.

The table lists this clonotype with a few counts. This chain's CDR3 is CASSLSTRNEQFF. The CDR3 coding sequence is TGTGCCAGCAGTTTATCGACTAGAAATGAGCAGTTCTTC. V and J are TRBV27 and TRBJ2-1; perhaps TRBD2 as D (6 bases). The germline V and J ends were trimmed by 0 bases and 7 bases, with 7 bases remaining between them. In germline, CDR1 is MNHEY, CDR2 SMNVEV (reference sequence). This CDR3 comprises 13 residues.

This clonotype was found once. V and J are TRBV27 and TRBJ2-1; D is uncertain. From germline, CDR1 is MNHEY and CDR2 SMNVEV (reference sequence). The ends were cut back, 4 bases at V and 6 bases at J, with 22 bases in the middle. The CDR3 sequence is 17 residues long. CDR3 loop: CASSYTPAPVFLNEQFF. The CDR3 DNA follows: TGTGCCAGCAGTTACACACCCGCGCCAGTCTTTCTCAATGAGCAGTTCTTC.

V is TRBV15 and J is TRBJ1-1; D is ambiguous. The length of the CDR3 is 14 residues. CDR1 and CDR2 (germline): LNHNV, YYDKDF (reference sequence). V dropped 0 bases and J dropped 1 base, with 6 bases sitting between them. CDR3 DNA: TGTGCCACCAGCAGAGATAGGTGGAACACTGAAGCTTTCTTT. Amino acids: CATSRDRWNTEAFF.

With respect to this clonotype: An end of the junction does not agree with germline; a read error may underlie this. The rearrangement links TRBV7-9 to TRBJ2-1, with D perhaps matching TRBD2 (5 bases). Germline V lookup: CDR1 SEHNR, CDR2 FQNEAQ (reference sequence). This CDR3 comprises 11 residues. CDR3 nucleotides: TGTGCCAGCAGCCAGATAACGACCGGGATCTTC. It yields the protein CASSQITTGIF.

This clonotype showed up just once. V is TRBV20-1 and J is TRBJ1-2; D is uncertain. V lost 1 base, J lost 4 bases, and 10 bases lay in between. The CDR3 consists of 13 residues. Germline CDR1 DFQATT, CDR2 SNEGSKA (reference sequence). CDR3 loop: CSARVSGFYGYTF. The CDR3 DNA is TGCAGTGCTAGAGTGTCGGGGTTCTATGGCTACACCTTC.

As to this clonotype: Just one base apart from a much larger clone, this may be a read error. CDR3 amino acids: CASSYSLAGGTYEQYF. The CDR3 DNA sequence: TGTGCCAGCAGTTACTCCCTAGCGGGAGGGACCTACGAGCAGTACTTC. This chain uses TRBV6-2 or TRBV6-3 with TRBJ2-7; 12 bases align to TRBD2. The CDR3 runs 16 residues. Germline values: CDR1 MNHEY, CDR2 SVGEGT. V gave up 0 bases and J gave up 2 bases; unmatched junction bases: 2.